These 21 T cell receptor beta chains share one sample of origin, sequenced in a study of OX40 agonist ivuxolimab in advanced cancers. Some clones are missing from TCRdb's copy, which holds only in-frame ones; the method was immunoSEQ multiplex PCR. The top ten clones hold 36% of a sample with fewer than 16,000 clones, just over 70% of them seen once. Material: CD4+ or CD8+ T cells sorted from blood, obtained in a trial of the OX40 agonist ivuxolimab. These receptors were taken from an adult with an advanced solid tumor such as melanoma, head and neck, liver or kidney cancer.

This chain connects TRBV4-2 to TRBJ1-1; D is perhaps TRBD1 (6 bases). The V end lost 1 base, the J end lost 3 bases, and 15 bases lay between the germline ends. Germline assignment: CDR1 LGHNA and CDR2 YNFKEQ. The length of the CDR3 is 16 residues. This CDR3 is CASSQVGQGTYTEAFF. CDR3 in DNA: TGTGCCAGCAGCCAAGTGGGGCAGGGGACATACACTGAAGCTTTCTTT.

The CDR3 sequence: CASRRDQSSYEQYF. CDR3 DNA sequence: TGTGCCAGTCGAAGGGACCAGAGCTCCTACGAGCAGTACTTC. V is TRBV28 and J is TRBJ2-7, with D perhaps TRBD1 or TRBD2 (5 bases each). The CDR3 is 14 amino acids. The V gene lost 9 bases and the J gene lost 0 bases, with 15 bases spanning the gap. Per germline, CDR1 MDHEN and CDR2 SYDVKM.

The rearrangement joins TRBV6-1 to TRBJ2-1; D is perhaps TRBD2 (6 bases). Germline V gene data show CDR1 as MNHNS and CDR2 as SASEGT. Trimming stripped 7 bases from V and 6 bases from J, with 19 bases between. The CDR3 is 15 residues long. The CDR3: CASTNPTEGPNEQFF. CDR3 bases: TGTGCCAGCACCAACCCGACGGAGGGTCCCAATGAGCAGTTCTTC.

The chain carries TRBV4-1 and TRBJ2-1; TRBD2 agrees at 7 bases. The ends lost 0 bases at V and 0 bases at J; junction bases unmatched: 2. Germline V gene data show CDR1 as MGHRA and CDR2 as YSYEKL. The length of the CDR3 is 16 residues. CDR3 nucleotide sequence: TGCGCCAGCAGCCAAGACAAGCGGGGCTCCTACAATGAGCAGTTCTTC. Encoded protein: CASSQDKRGSYNEQFF.

V usage is TRBV5-1 and J usage is TRBJ2-7; 9 bases are a match to TRBD2. The V gene end was trimmed by 0 bases and the J gene end by 3 bases; junction bases not matched to a gene: 1. Looked up from germline, CDR1 is SGHRS and CDR2 is YFSETQ. The length of the CDR3 is 14 residues. The CDR3 loop reads CASSLASGDYEQYF. The CDR3 DNA follows: TGCGCCAGCAGCTTGGCTAGCGGGGACTACGAGCAGTACTTC.

CDR3 nucleotide sequence: TGTGCCAGCAGCCCTAGTGACCTAGCCAAAAACATTCAGTACTTC. Residues: CASSPSDLAKNIQYF. J is TRBJ2-4 and V is TRBV9; D gene unclear. Per germline, CDR1 SGDLS and CDR2 YYNGEE. There are 15 residues in the CDR3. With 4 bases removed from V and 0 bases from J, the gap between germline ends came to 11 bases.

This rearrangement joins TRBV21-1 to TRBJ2-7; TRBD2 is taken as the D call from the table, unchecked against the DNA. TRBV21-1 is a pseudogene locus. This CDR3 contains 15 residues. DNA of the CDR3: TGTGCCAGCAGCAAAGAGGGAGGGGACGACTACGAGCAGTACTTC. Translating gives CASSKEGGDDYEQYF.

The chain combines TRBV7-9 with TRBJ2-1; the D call may be TRBD1 or TRBD2 (5 bases each). Germline assignment: CDR1 SEHNR and CDR2 FQNEAQ (reference sequence). Between the trimmed V and J ends, which lost 7 bases and 3 bases, there was a span of 13 bases. The CDR3 has 14 residues. CDR3 coding DNA: TGTGCCAGCATCCTCCGGGACGGCTACAATGAGCAGTTCTTC. Encoded protein: CASILRDGYNEQFF.

The chain employs TRBV7-9 and TRBJ2-1, with 14 bases that match TRBD2. Losses at the gene ends were 5 bases for V and 8 bases for J; bases not matched to a gene: 5. This CDR3 contains 15 residues. The V gene's germline CDR1 is SEHNR and CDR2 FQNEAQ (reference sequence). This chain's CDR3 is CASSPTSGRAHEQFF. CDR3 DNA sequence: TGTGCCAGCAGCCCGACTAGCGGGAGGGCACATGAGCAGTTCTTC.

With regard to this clone: A far larger clone is only one base removed, so a read error is likely. The rearrangement uses TRBV17 and TRBJ2-3; TRBD2 is taken as the D call from the table, unchecked against the DNA. TRBV17 is an open reading frame whose function is uncertain. This CDR3 region has 15 residues. The CDR3 loop is CASSLLASLTDTQYF. In DNA, the CDR3 is TGCGCCAGCAGCTTACTGGCTAGTTTAACAGATACGCAGTATTTT.

The V call is TRBV7-6, the J call TRBJ2-3; D possibly corresponds to TRBD2 (5 bases). CDR3 size: 14 residues. Germline loops: CDR1 SGHVS, CDR2 FNYEAQ. The V gene lost 1 base and the J gene lost 3 bases, with 8 bases spanning the gap. In DNA, the CDR3 is TGTGCCAGCAGCTTAGGAACGGGAACAGATACGCAGTATTTT. Translated: CASSLGTGTDTQYF.

The chain links TRBV5-1 to TRBJ2-1, with 10 bases lining up with TRBD2. CDR3 length: 16 amino acids. Trimming at V came to 1 base and at J to 5 bases, leaving 6 bases not matched to a gene. CDR1 is SGHRS and CDR2 is YFSETQ in the germline V gene. DNA of the CDR3: TGCGCCAGCAGCTTGCCGGGAGCGGGAGGGGACAATGAGCAGTTCTTC. This gives the protein CASSLPGAGGDNEQFF.

The V call is TRBV19, the J call TRBJ1-5, with D perhaps TRBD1 (5 bases). The length of the CDR3 is 15 residues. The germline gives CDR1 LNHDA, CDR2 SQIVND (reference sequence). The V and J ends lost 3 bases and 8 bases respectively, with 17 bases between them. CDR3 DNA sequence: TGTGCCAGTAGTATTCCTGAGGGGCCCTTGGAGCCCCAGCATTTT. Protein: CASSIPEGPLEPQHF.

The V call is TRBV28, the J call TRBJ2-5; 9 bases agree with TRBD2. Germline trimming cut 9 bases from V and 5 bases from J; bases unmatched to any gene: 16. The germline V gene has CDR1 MDHEN and CDR2 SYDVKM. The length of the CDR3 is 16 residues. As DNA, the CDR3 is TGTGCCAGTTTCCCCCTTGCGGGAGGGCCTGGGGAGACCCAGTACTTC. Its translation is CASFPLAGGPGETQYF.

This clone was counted a few times. V is TRBV9 and J is TRBJ1-2; possible D gene TRBD1, 6 bases. The CDR3 extends over 12 amino acids. Trimming pared 5 bases from V and 4 bases from J, leaving 9 bases between. From germline, CDR1 is SGDLS and CDR2 YYNGEE. Here the CDR3 DNA reads TGTGCCAGCAGTGGGACACGCTATGGCTACACCTTC. Translated: CASSGTRYGYTF. The complete variable domain, with remaining parts taken from reference TRBV9 and TRBJ1-2, reads DSGVTQTPKHLITATGQRVTLRCSPRSGDLSVYWYQQSLDQGLQFLIQYYNGEERAKGNILERFSAQQFPDLHSELNLSSLELGDSALYFCASSGTRYGYTFGSGTRLTVV.

V and J are TRBV23-1 and TRBJ2-1; D may be TRBD2 (6 bases). TRBV23-1 is noted as an ORF with a role that remains uncertain. The length of the CDR3 is 18 residues. Trimming pared 2 bases from V and 0 bases from J, leaving 17 bases between. DNA for the CDR3: TGCGCCAGCAGTCAAATTTGTACACGGGAGAGCTCCTACAATGAGCAGTTCTTC. Protein sequence: CASSQICTRESSYNEQFF.

The chain joins TRBV21-1 to TRBJ2-1. TRBV21-1 counts as a pseudogene. CDR3 length: 14 residues. The chain's CDR3 is CASSNGTSGNEQFF. CDR3 bases: TGTGCCAGCAGCAATGGGACGAGCGGTAATGAGCAGTTCTTC.

V and J are TRBV19 and TRBJ1-5; a weak D match, TRBD1 (5 bases). CDR3 length: 13 amino acids. The germline CDR1 and CDR2 sequences are LNHDA and SQIVND (reference sequence). V dropped 5 bases and J dropped 5 bases, with 10 bases sitting between them. CDR3 sequence: CASSWGGDQPQHF. The CDR3 nucleotides read TGTGCCAGTAGTTGGGGGGGGGATCAGCCCCAGCATTTT.

The chain joins TRBV11-3 to TRBJ2-7; D perhaps matches TRBD1 (5 bases). This CDR3 region has 15 residues. Trimming removed 1 base from V and 0 bases from J, with 10 bases in between. Germline V CDR1 and CDR2: SGHNT, YENEEA. The CDR3 region has the DNA TGTGCCAGCAGCTTAGGGGTACAGGACTCCTACGAGCAGTACTTC. This sequence encodes CASSLGVQDSYEQYF.

This chain joins TRBV11-3 and TRBJ2-3; 10 bases match TRBD2. Germline V gives CDR1 SGHNT, CDR2 YENEEA. V lost 4 bases and J lost 2; bases outside the gene matches: 6. The CDR3 consists of 16 residues. This chain's CDR3 is CASSYLAGVATDTQYF. The CDR3, as DNA: TGTGCCAGCAGCTACCTAGCGGGAGTCGCCACAGATACGCAGTATTTT.

V and J are TRBV4-1 and TRBJ2-5; D gene ambiguous. Germline CDR1 reads MGHRA; CDR2 reads YSYEKL. The CDR3 has 14 residues. Trimming took off 1 base at V and 2 bases at J, with 8 bases between the two ends. For the CDR3, the DNA is TGCGCCAGCAGCCAAGGAATACAACAAGAGACCCAGTACTTC. This translates into CASSQGIQQETQYF.